The 21 T cell receptor beta chains given below trace back to one sample, sequenced in a study of neoadjuvant anti-PD-1 for oral cavity cancer. Assay: immunoSEQ multiplex PCR; the TCRdb copy retains only in-frame clones and omits some. The data hold about 10,000 clones, with 60% to 75% observed a single time. Documented time point: after neoadjuvant nivolumab, at surgical resection. The material sequenced was PBMCs, taken after nivolumab (anti-PD-1) treatment. These receptors came from a person between 35 and 79 years old with oral cavity squamous cell carcinoma.

The chain combines TRBV5-4 with TRBJ2-7, with 8 bases matching TRBD2. Trimming at V came to 0 bases and at J to 2 bases, leaving 4 bases not matched to a gene. Germline CDR1 SGHNT, CDR2 YYREEE (reference sequence). This CDR3 has 15 residues. The CDR3 nucleotides read TGTGCCAGCAGCTTGGGGACTAGCTGGGCCTACGAGCAGTACTTC. Its protein product is CASSLGTSWAYEQYF.

The rearrangement joins TRBV6-4 to TRBJ2-7; TRBD2 matches 8 bases. CDR1 is MRHNA, CDR2 SNTAGT, per germline. The trim removed 3 bases at V and 7 bases at J, leaving 14 bases unmatched. The CDR3 spans 16 residues. CDR3 in amino acids: CASSENAGAGVGEQYF. The CDR3 DNA is TGTGCCAGCAGTGAAAATGCGGGAGCGGGAGTCGGGGAGCAGTACTTC.

This clone has a handful of counts. This chain connects TRBV6-1 to TRBJ1-1; D call uncertain. Trimming cost V 6 bases and J 1 base, with 9 bases left between them. Per the germline V gene, CDR1 is MNHNS and CDR2 is SASEGT. The CDR3 has 13 residues. CDR3: CASSPPWNTEAFF. The CDR3 DNA follows: TGTGCCAGCAGCCCCCCCTGGAACACTGAAGCTTTCTTT.

The chain couples TRBV6-1 to TRBJ1-1; D is unclear. Germline V CDR1 and CDR2: MNHNS, SASEGT. The length of the CDR3 is 14 residues. Trimming pared 3 bases from V and 5 bases from J, leaving 13 bases between. CDR3: CASSDMVPGTEAFF. CDR3 in DNA: TGTGCCAGCAGTGACATGGTTCCGGGGACTGAAGCTTTCTTT.

This clone came up once. The gene calls are TRBV2 and TRBJ2-1, with D perhaps matching TRBD2 (5 bases). V was shortened by 5 bases and J by 6 bases, with 14 bases between the two germline ends. Germline assignment: CDR1 SNHLY and CDR2 FYNNEI. The CDR3 contains 14 residues. The CDR3 region is CASSPGTRGNEQFF. DNA of the CDR3: TGTGCCAGCAGTCCCGGTACCCGGGGCAATGAGCAGTTCTTC.

The rearrangement joins TRBV21-1 to TRBJ1-5. TRBV21-1 is termed a pseudogene. CDR3 size: 15 residues. CDR3 sequence reads: CASNGTLELDQPQHF. CDR3 in DNA: TGTGCCAGCAACGGGACTCTCGAGCTTGATCAGCCCCAGCATTTT.

The chain recombines TRBV7-9 with TRBJ1-3; D possibly corresponds to TRBD1 (5 bases). The CDR3 is 14 residues long. V lost 6 bases, J lost 3 bases, and 12 bases lay in between. Germline CDR1 and CDR2: SEHNR and FQNEAQ (reference sequence). In DNA form, the CDR3 reads TGTGCCAGCAGAGAGCCGGGACGTGGAAACACCATATATTTT. Encoded protein: CASREPGRGNTIYF.

This sequence joins TRBV6-5 and TRBJ2-3; 13 positions match TRBD2. CDR1 is MNHEY, CDR2 SVGAGI, per germline. After removal of 6 bases from V and 7 bases from J, the junction contained 7 bases not matched to a gene. CDR3 length: 15 residues. CDR3 amino acids: CASSRTSGRRNTQYF. Here the CDR3 DNA reads TGTGCCAGCAGCCGGACTAGCGGGAGAAGGAATACGCAGTATTTT.

The chain joins TRBV7-8 to TRBJ1-3; D is ambiguous. V lost 1 base and J 0 bases, leaving 7 bases between the germline ends. Germline loops: CDR1 SGHVS, CDR2 FQNEAQ. This CDR3 contains 15 residues. The CDR3 nucleotides are TGTGCCAGCAGCTTAGTCCGGGACTCTGGAAACACCATATATTTT. It specifies CASSLVRDSGNTIYF. Based on the CDR3 plus reference TRBV7-8 and TRBJ1-3, the full variable domain is GAGVSQSPRYKVAKRGQDVALRCDPISGHVSLFWYQQALGQGPEFLTYFQNEAQLDKSGLPSDRFFAERPEGSVSTLKIQRTQQEDSAVYLCASSLVRDSGNTIYFGEGSWLTVV.

The CDR3 region has the DNA TGTGCCAGCAGCTTGGCCGGGCCTAATTCACCCCTCCACTTT. Its protein is CASSLAGPNSPLHF. The genes are TRBV5-4 and TRBJ1-6; D is uncertain. This CDR3 has 14 residues. Germline V lookup: CDR1 SGHNT, CDR2 YYREEE (reference sequence). The V and J ends lost 0 bases and 6 bases respectively, with 7 bases between them.

This clone was picked up a small number of times. V and J are TRBV11-2 and TRBJ1-1; no clear D. The ends were cut back, 0 bases at V and 1 base at J, with 6 bases in the middle. CDR3 size: 14 residues. The V gene's germline CDR1 is SGHAT and CDR2 FQNNGV. CDR3 DNA: TGTGCCAGCAGCTTAGAATCGGGGAACACTGAAGCTTTCTTT. This sequence encodes CASSLESGNTEAFF. The whole variable domain, filled in from reference TRBV11-2 and TRBJ1-1, reads EAGVAQSPRYKIIEKRQSVAFWCNPISGHATLYWYQQILGQGPKLLIQFQNNGVVDDSQLPKDRFSAERLKGVDSTLKIQPAKLEDSAVYLCASSLESGNTEAFFGQGTRLTVV.

The chain couples TRBV5-6 to TRBJ1-2; 9 nucleotides match TRBD1. This CDR3 contains 16 residues. Germline V gene lookup returns CDR1 SGHDT and CDR2 YYEEEE. J was trimmed by 4 bases and V by 1 base; bases with no gene match: 8. The CDR3 bases are TGTGCCAGCAGCTTGTTGGGACAGGGAGCCGGCTATGGCTACACCTTC. Its translation is CASSLLGQGAGYGYTF.

The chain uses TRBV5-1 and TRBJ2-3, with D perhaps given as TRBD1 or TRBD2 (5 bases each). V was clipped by 0 bases and J by 5 bases, with 10 bases between them. Germline CDR1 is SGHRS and CDR2 is YFSETQ. This CDR3 comprises 14 residues. The CDR3 loop reads CASSLDGAGDTQYF. In DNA form, the CDR3 reads TGCGCCAGCAGCTTGGATGGGGCGGGAGATACGCAGTATTTT.

V and J are TRBV11-2 and TRBJ2-6, with unresolved D. This CDR3 comprises 18 residues. The V and J ends lost 3 bases and 4 bases respectively, with 19 bases between them. Germline V gene sequence: CDR1 SGHAT, CDR2 FQNNGV. The CDR3 loop is CASSLYPAPLEGANVLTF. CDR3 nucleotides: TGTGCCAGCAGCTTGTACCCGGCCCCATTAGAAGGGGCCAACGTCCTGACTTTC.

J is TRBJ1-5 and V is TRBV5-5; no definite D call. V lost 2 bases to trimming and J lost 6 bases, with 18 bases between them. This CDR3 comprises 16 residues. CDR1 is SGHKS, CDR2 YYEKEE, per germline (reference sequence). CDR3 region: CASSLEPTRGGQPQHF. CDR3 sequence (DNA): TGTGCCAGCAGCTTAGAGCCGACCCGGGGAGGTCAGCCCCAGCATTTT.

The chain is built from TRBV28 and TRBJ1-5; D may be TRBD1 (5 bases). The V gene's germline CDR1 is MDHEN and CDR2 SYDVKM. The CDR3 extends over 14 amino acids. The ends were cut back, 3 bases at V and 1 base at J, with 7 bases in the middle. CDR3 DNA: TGTGCCAGCAGTTTGAGGGGAAGCAATCAGCCCCAGCATTTT. Amino acid sequence: CASSLRGSNQPQHF.

This clone was seen a few times. This chain uses TRBV4-1 with TRBJ1-1; 7 nucleotides align to TRBD1. This CDR3 region has 15 residues. The V gene end was trimmed by 0 bases and the J gene end by 5 bases; junction bases not matched to a gene: 6. Germline-derived CDR1 and CDR2 are MGHRA and YSYEKL. The CDR3 sequence is CASSQDRGWRTEAFF. The CDR3 DNA is TGCGCCAGCAGCCAAGACAGGGGGTGGAGAACTGAAGCTTTCTTT.

This sequence joins TRBV30 and TRBJ2-1; 7 bases match TRBD2. The CDR3 is made up of 13 amino acids. Germline values: CDR1 GTSNPN, CDR2 SVGIG (reference sequence). V was pared by 0 bases and J by 10 bases, with 6 bases of the junction left unmatched. This chain's CDR3 is CAWSVGLVHEQFF. CDR3 nucleotides: TGTGCCTGGAGTGTAGGACTAGTGCACGAGCAGTTCTTC.

This sequence joins TRBV4-1 and TRBJ2-1, with 14 bases identical to TRBD2. V lost 0 bases to trimming and J lost 9 bases; unmatched junction nucleotides: 13. The CDR3 sequence is 19 residues long. The germline CDR1 and CDR2 sequences are MGHRA and YSYEKL. The CDR3 loop is CASSQETPQTSGGAIEQFF. DNA for the CDR3: TGCGCCAGCAGCCAAGAGACCCCCCAGACTAGCGGGGGGGCCATTGAGCAGTTCTTC.

The chain has TRBV19 and TRBJ2-7; D unresolved. Per the germline V gene, CDR1 is LNHDA and CDR2 is SQIVND (reference sequence). V was trimmed by 5 bases and J by 2 bases, leaving 10 bases between them. There are 13 residues in the CDR3. CDR3 in DNA: TGTGCCAGTAGTTACGGCGTAGCCTACGAGCAGTACTTC. It translates to CASSYGVAYEQYF.

The chain couples TRBV10-3 to TRBJ2-7, with TRBD2 matching 9 bases. The junction had 3 bases not matched to a gene; V was cut back by 2 bases and J by 4 bases. This CDR3 has 14 residues. Germline V gene lookup returns CDR1 ENHRY and CDR2 SYGVKD. The CDR3 spells CAISEAGGRYEQYF. The CDR3 DNA is TGTGCCATCAGTGAGGCGGGGGGGCGGTACGAGCAGTACTTC.